Below are 14 T cell receptor beta chains sequenced from a single sample in a study of lymphopenia after photon versus proton radiotherapy. The method was immunoSEQ multiplex PCR; TCRdb's version includes in-frame clones alone and lacks a portion of them. The sample consists of 15,000 to 20,000 clones, more than 85% of them appearing once. This specimen consisted of peripheral blood, obtained from a patient treated with proton-based radiotherapy. These receptors were taken from a woman aged 60-75 years with cholangiocarcinoma. Some clones in this sample may be carry-over from other donors' samples.

The V and J genes are TRBV5-1 and TRBJ2-3; the match to TRBD1 covers 8 bases. Trimming cost V 2 bases and J 2 bases; bases outside gene matches: 4. CDR3 length equals 15 residues. Germline CDR1 and CDR2: SGHRS and YFSETQ. CDR3 residues: CASSLDRGITDTQYF. CDR3 coding DNA: TGCGCCAGCAGCTTAGACAGGGGAATCACAGATACGCAGTATTTT. The whole variable domain, filled in from reference TRBV5-1 and TRBJ2-3, reads KAGVTQTPRYLIKTRGQQVTLSCSPISGHRSVSWYQQTPGQGLQFLFEYFSETQRNKGNFPGRFSGRQFSNSRSEMNVSTLELGDSALYLCASSLDRGITDTQYFGPGTRLTVL.

The genes are TRBV19 and TRBJ1-2; 9 nucleotides agree with TRBD1. This CDR3 is 14 amino acids long. With V trimmed by 8 bases and J by 4 bases, 8 bases remained unmatched. The V gene's germline CDR1 is LNHDA and CDR2 SQIVND (reference sequence). The CDR3 spells CASSQDRGSYGYTF. The CDR3 DNA sequence: TGTGCCAGTTCCCAGGACAGGGGAAGCTATGGCTACACCTTC.

This clone showed up just a few times. The chain uses TRBV2 and TRBJ2-3; D may be TRBD2 (6 bases). The CDR3 has 12 amino acids. Looked up from germline, CDR1 is SNHLY and CDR2 is FYNNEI. Trimming pared 8 bases from V and 13 bases from J, leaving 19 bases between. CDR3: CASAPSEASEYF. Here the CDR3 DNA reads TGTGCCAGCGCGCCCTCGGAGGCTAGCGAGTATTTT.

The chain recombines TRBV7-9 with TRBJ2-7, with D possibly called TRBD1 or TRBD2 (5 bases each). Deletions cut 5 bases from V and 0 bases from J, with 14 bases between. CDR3 length: 15 amino acids. CDR1 is SEHNR, CDR2 FQNEAQ, per germline (reference sequence). The CDR3, as DNA: TGTGCCAGCAGCCCGGGACCGCCAAGCTCCTACGAGCAGTACTTC. It translates to CASSPGPPSSYEQYF.

This CDR3 is CASSLDWGTDTQYF. CDR3 bases: TGTGCCAGCAGCTTGGATTGGGGCACAGATACGCAGTATTTT. This chain uses TRBV5-8 with TRBJ2-3; D is unresolved. Trimming shortened V by 0 bases and J by 1 base, and 6 bases separated the two germline ends. CDR1 and CDR2 from the germline V gene are SGHTS and YDEGEE. This CDR3 has 14 residues.

The chain carries TRBV7-2 and TRBJ2-1; 13 nucleotides line up with TRBD2. Germline V lookup: CDR1 SGHTA, CDR2 FQGNSA. This CDR3 is built from 14 residues. After removal of 4 bases from V and 6 bases from J, the junction contained 0 bases not matched to a gene. This chain's CDR3 is CASSWTSGSNEQFF. The CDR3 DNA reads as TGTGCCAGCAGCTGGACTAGCGGGAGCAATGAGCAGTTCTTC.

The chain has TRBV7-9 and TRBJ2-2; the D gene is possibly TRBD1 (5 bases). This CDR3 contains 15 residues. V lost 0 bases to trimming and J lost 4 bases, with 9 bases between them. Germline V gene data show CDR1 as SEHNR and CDR2 as FQNEAQ (reference sequence). The CDR3 loop is CASSLASGRTGELFF. The CDR3 nucleotides are TGTGCCAGCAGCTTAGCTTCAGGGCGCACCGGGGAGCTGTTTTTT.

This chain links TRBV7-9 with TRBJ2-3; TRBD1 matches at 11 bases. Germline trimming cut 3 bases from V and 7 bases from J; bases unmatched to any gene: 15. Germline CDR1 SEHNR, CDR2 FQNEAQ (reference sequence). The CDR3 is 18 residues long. The CDR3: CASSFPPRTGGTGYTQYF. The CDR3 nucleotides are TGTGCCAGCAGCTTCCCCCCCAGGACAGGGGGCACCGGGTATACGCAGTATTTT.

There are a few counts of this clone. This chain connects TRBV27 to TRBJ2-1, with D possibly called TRBD1 or TRBD2 (5 bases each). Germline assignment: CDR1 MNHEY and CDR2 SMNVEV (reference sequence). The CDR3 covers 15 residues. Trimming left V 0 bases short and J 7 bases short, with 13 bases between. CDR3 protein: CASSLSGGAGNEQFF. The CDR3 nucleotides read TGTGCCAGCAGTTTATCTGGGGGAGCTGGGAATGAGCAGTTCTTC.

The chain employs TRBV9 and TRBJ1-2, with D possibly matching TRBD1 (6 bases). The germline V gene has CDR1 SGDLS and CDR2 YYNGEE. V lost 3 bases and J 5 bases, leaving 20 bases between the germline ends. This CDR3 contains 16 residues. This CDR3 reads CASSDETPGQTYGYTF. The CDR3 bases are TGTGCCAGCAGCGACGAAACCCCGGGACAAACTTATGGCTACACCTTC.

This chain connects TRBV4-2 to TRBJ2-1, with 7 bases matching TRBD1. The germline V gene encodes CDR1 LGHNA and CDR2 YNFKEQ. V lost 4 bases, J lost 12 bases, and 21 bases stayed unmatched. The CDR3 extends over 17 amino acids. CDR3 amino acids: CASSRTAAQGDQTPQFF. The CDR3 DNA reads TGTGCCAGCAGCCGTACAGCCGCGCAGGGGGACCAGACGCCGCAGTTCTTC.

The chain carries TRBV5-5 and TRBJ2-5; D is ambiguous. The CDR3 totals 14 residues. Deletions cut 1 base from V and 5 bases from J, with 12 bases between. Germline CDR1 and CDR2: SGHKS and YYEKEE (reference sequence). DNA of the CDR3: TGTGCCAGCAGCTTGAGGGCGCTGGGGGAGACCCAGTACTTC. Translated: CASSLRALGETQYF. Together with reference TRBV5-5 and TRBJ2-5, the CDR3 gives the full variable domain: DAGVTQSPTHLIKTRGQQVTLRCSPISGHKSVSWYQQVLGQGPQFIFQYYEKEERGRGNFPDRFSARQFPNYSSELNVNALLLGDSALYLCASSLRALGETQYFGPGTRLLVL.

The table lists this clone with a count of one. The V and J genes are TRBV5-4 and TRBJ1-2, with D perhaps matching TRBD1 (6 bases). Trimming pared 3 bases from V and 5 bases from J, leaving 14 bases between. This CDR3 contains 14 residues. Germline assignment: CDR1 SGHNT and CDR2 YYREEE (reference sequence). CDR3 amino acids: CASSSRSGEYGYTF. DNA for the CDR3: TGTGCCAGCAGCTCGAGGTCAGGGGAATATGGCTACACCTTC.

The chain combines TRBV28 with TRBJ1-5; D unresolved. V lost 4 bases and J lost 6, with 10 bases in between. This CDR3 has 13 amino acids. Looked up from germline, CDR1 is MDHEN and CDR2 is SYDVKM. The DNA of the CDR3 is TGTGCCAGCAGTTCGGGGTACCTTCAGCCCCAGCATTTT. Translation: CASSSGYLQPQHF.